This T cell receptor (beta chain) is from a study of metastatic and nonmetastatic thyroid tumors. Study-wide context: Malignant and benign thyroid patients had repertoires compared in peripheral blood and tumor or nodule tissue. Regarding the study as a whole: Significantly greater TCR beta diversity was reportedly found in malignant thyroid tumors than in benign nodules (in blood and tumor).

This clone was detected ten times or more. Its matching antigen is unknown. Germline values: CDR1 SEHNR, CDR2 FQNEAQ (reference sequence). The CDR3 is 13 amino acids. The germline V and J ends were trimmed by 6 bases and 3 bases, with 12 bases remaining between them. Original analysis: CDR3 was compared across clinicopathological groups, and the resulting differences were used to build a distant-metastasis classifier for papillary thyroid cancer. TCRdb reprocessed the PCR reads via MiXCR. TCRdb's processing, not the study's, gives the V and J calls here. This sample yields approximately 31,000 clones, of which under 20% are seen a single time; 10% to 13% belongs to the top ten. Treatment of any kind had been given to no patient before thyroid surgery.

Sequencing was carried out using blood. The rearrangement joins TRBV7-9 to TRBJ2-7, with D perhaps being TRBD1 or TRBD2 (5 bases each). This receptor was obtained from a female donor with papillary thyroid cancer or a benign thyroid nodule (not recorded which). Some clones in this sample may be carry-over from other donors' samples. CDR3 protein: CASSHRGLYEQYF. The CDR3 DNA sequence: TGTGCCAGCAGTCACCGGGGCCTCTACGAGCAGTACTTC.